A selection of T cell receptor beta chains follows, all from one sample in a study of blood T cell repertoires in COVID-19. The repertoire was sequenced with immunoSEQ multiplex PCR; TCRdb's copy has only in-frame clones and lacks some. The sample records more than 250,000 clones, 65% to 90% being singletons. The sample taken for sequencing was peripheral blood. All receptors derive from a man aged 45 to 65 with active or convalescent COVID-19. The CDR3 runs from the conserved cysteine through the conserved F or W. A D gene is named only where the DNA matches it firmly. The size field is filled for only some rows; it gives once, few, many or a size class.

j_call d_call v_call clone_size cdr3_nt cdr3_aa
TRBJ1-3 - TRBV2 - TGTGCCAGCAGTGGATACGACAGGCTCGACTCTGGAAACACCATATATTTT CASSGYDRLDSGNTIYF
TRBJ2-2 - TRBV29-1 - TGCAGCGTTGAAGATCCGGGGAACACCGGGGAGCTGTTTTTT CSVEDPGNTGELFF
TRBJ2-7 - TRBV5-1 - TGCGCCAGCAGCCCCCGGGAGCACGGCTACGAGCAGTACTTC CASSPREHGYEQYF
TRBJ1-1 - TRBV4-1 - TGCGCCAGCTCTCCCCGGGGGATTGGGACTGAAGCTTTCTTT CASSPRGIGTEAFF
TRBJ2-5 TRBD1 TRBV11-2 - TGTGCCAGCAGCCCACATTTGGGCGGGCCAGGGGGGACCCAGTACTTC CASSPHLGGPGGTQYF
TRBJ2-5 TRBD1 TRBV18 - TGTGCCAGCTCATTACAGGGGTTGAGAGAGACCCAGTACTTC CASSLQGLRETQYF
TRBJ2-6 TRBD2 TRBV9 - TGTGCCAGCAGCGTAAGCGGGAGGGCCACTGGGGCCAACGTCCTGACTTTC CASSVSGRATGANVLTF
TRBJ1-5 TRBD1 TRBV6-6 - TGTGCCAGCAAGGACAGGGGGGTAGATAGCAATCAGCCCCAGCATTTT CASKDRGVDSNQPQHF
TRBJ2-5 TRBD2 TRBV11-3 - TGTGCCAGCAAGATGGTCGGACTAGCGGGAGTAGAGACCCAGTACTTC CASKMVGLAGVETQYF
TRBJ1-6 - TRBV30 - TGTGCCTGGACCCCCAATAGGACCCCCGGGAGTTCACCCCTCCACTTT CAWTPNRTPGSSPLHF
TRBJ2-6 - TRBV6-5 - TGTGCGGGGTTTTCAGGGGCGGGGGCCAACGTCCTGACTTTC CAGFSGAGANVLTF
TRBJ1-1 - TRBV11-2 - TGTGCCAGCAGCTTAAGCCCGGGTCAGACTGAAGCTTTCTTT CASSLSPGQTEAFF
TRBJ2-5 - TRBV5-1 - TGCGCCAGCAGCTCCAGAGAGACCCAGTACTTC CASSSRETQYF
TRBJ2-7 - TRBV6-5 - TGTGCCAGCGGGGGGGCCCCCTACGAGCAGTACTTC CASGGAPYEQYF
TRBJ2-7 TRBD2 TRBV19 once TGTGCCAGTAGTACTCGAGCGGGAGGATGGGAGCAGTACTTC CASSTRAGGWEQYF
TRBJ2-7 - TRBV28 - TGTGCCAGCAGTCTGAAAGTTAGCGAGCAGTACTTC CASSLKVSEQYF
TRBJ2-2 - TRBV28 - TGTGCCAGCAGTTCGGGAGACGTTGGGAAACCGAACACCGGGGAGCTGTTTTTT CASSSGDVGKPNTGELFF
TRBJ2-7 TRBD1 TRBV27 - TGTGCCTACCAGGACAGGGGGCACGAGCAGTACTTC CAYQDRGHEQYF